A selection of T cell receptor beta chains follows, all from one sample in a study of molecular identifiers for immune sequencing clone quantification. TCRdb ran MiXCR on the PCR reads and lists one entry per CDR3 protein. Of approximately 500,000 distinct CDR3 sequences in the sample, 25% were seen once. The sample was naive CD8+ T cells from blood, with Jurkat cell RNA spiked in. All receptors derive from a human donor in good health. Some libraries in this study had Jurkat cell RNA spiked in. Each CDR3 is given with its conserved first and last residue. D genes are given only for firm matches. Size is stated for part of the rows, as once, few or many counts, or as a class when the clone is expanded.

CDR3 length,clone size,V gene,D gene,J gene,CDR3 DNA,CDR3 protein
14,few,TRBV19,NA,TRBJ1-5,TGTGCCAGTAGTACCCACGGGAGCAATCAGCCCCAGCATTTT,CASSTHGSNQPQHF
15,NA,TRBV7-9,NA,TRBJ2-7,TGTGCCAGCAGCTTAGTAGGAGACATAGCCTACGAGCAGTACTTC,CASSLVGDIAYEQYF
13,many,TRBV6-5,NA,TRBJ2-7,TGTGCCAGCAGTTACTCGAAGGGGTACGAGCAGTACTTC,CASSYSKGYEQYF
13,NA,TRBV5-6,TRBD1,TRBJ2-5,TGTGCCAGCGGCTTAGAGGGGGCGGAGACCCAGTACTTC,CASGLEGAETQYF
17,NA,TRBV4-1,NA,TRBJ2-5,TGCGCCAGCAGCCAAGAGAGGTACGGGACACTTCAAGAGACCCAGTACTTC,CASSQERYGTLQETQYF
13,few,TRBV10-1,NA,TRBJ1-6,TGCGCCAGCAACGGCTCCACAAATTCACCCCTCCACTTT,CASNGSTNSPLHF
14,few,TRBV6-2/TRBV6-3,NA,TRBJ2-2,TGTGCCAGCAGTTACTGGCTGCTCACCGGGGAGCTGTTTTTT,CASSYWLLTGELFF
14,few,TRBV6-5,TRBD1,TRBJ1-1,TGTGCCAGCAGGATAGACAGGGAGGGCACTGAAGCTTTCTTT,CASRIDREGTEAFF
14,few,TRBV12-3/TRBV12-4,NA,TRBJ1-1,TGTGCCAGCAGTTTCAGTTCAGGGATCTCTGAAGCTTTCTTT,CASSFSSGISEAFF
16,NA,TRBV6-5,NA,TRBJ2-1,TGTGCCAGCAGTCCAACCCTCCGGTCCTCCTACAATGAGCAGTTCTTC,CASSPTLRSSYNEQFF
16,few,TRBV7-9,TRBD1,TRBJ1-1,TGTGCCAGCCTCTATGGGCCAGGGGGCCCGAACACTGAAGCTTTCTTT,CASLYGPGGPNTEAFF
15,NA,TRBV9,TRBD2,TRBJ2-7,TGTGCCAGCAGCCGGGCCAGCGGGAAAACCTACCAGCAGTACTTC,CASSRASGKTYQQYF
12,NA,TRBV19,NA,TRBJ2-7,TGTGCCAGTAGTGGGACACCCCTACGTCTGTACTTC,CASSGTPLRLYF
13,NA,TRBV7-9,NA,TRBJ2-7,TGTGCCTGCAGCTTGGCCAGCGCCTACGAGCAGTACTTC,CACSLASAYEQYF
14,few,TRBV19,NA,TRBJ1-2,TGTGCCAGTAAACCTTCAGGGGCACCCTATGGCTACACCTTC,CASKPSGAPYGYTF
17,NA,TRBV2,TRBD1,TRBJ2-7,TGTGCCAGCAGTGGGTTTCAGGGGGCGACTATAAACTACGAGCAGTACTTC,CASSGFQGATINYEQYF
13,NA,TRBV5-3,NA,TRBJ2-7,TGTGCCAGCAGCTTCGGGGGCATCGACGAGCAGTACTTC,CASSFGGIDEQYF
15,many,TRBV14,NA,TRBJ1-1,TGTGCCAGCAGCCCGCTCGTCGGGTTAAACACTGAAGCTTTCTTT,CASSPLVGLNTEAFF
15,few,TRBV7-7,NA,TRBJ2-5,TGTGCCAGCAGCCCAAGGGCAGGATCCGGAGAGACCCAGTACTTC,CASSPRAGSGETQYF
13,NA,TRBV2,TRBD1,TRBJ1-4,TGTGCCATTACCGGGACAGGGGGTGAAAAACTGTTTTTT,CAITGTGGEKLFF
17,few,TRBV7-2,TRBD2,TRBJ2-5,TGTGCCAGCAGCTTAGGACAACGCGGGGGATGGCAAGAGACCCAGTACTTC,CASSLGQRGGWQETQYF
16,few,TRBV6-2/TRBV6-3,NA,TRBJ2-7,TGTGCCAGCAGTAGGACAGAATTTCATTTATCCTACGAGCAGTACTTC,CASSRTEFHLSYEQYF
17,NA,TRBV19,NA,TRBJ2-2,TGTGCCAGTAGTAACCGCTACGACAGGTTTCCCACCGGGGAGCTGTTTTTT,CASSNRYDRFPTGELFF
14,NA,TRBV27,NA,TRBJ2-7,TGTGCCAGCAGTCCCGTGGCAGGGACATACGAGCAGTACTTC,CASSPVAGTYEQYF
12,few,TRBV11-3,TRBD1,TRBJ1-1,TGTGCCAGCAGCTCTAGACAGGGTGAAGCTTTCTTT,CASSSRQGEAFF
15,NA,TRBV4-3,TRBD1,TRBJ2-1,TGCGCCAGCAGCCAGGGGACAGGGGACCTGAATGAGCAGTTCTTC,CASSQGTGDLNEQFF
14,few,TRBV9,NA,TRBJ2-3,TGTGCCAGCAGCCCTCGGCGGGGAATAGATACGCAGTATTTT,CASSPRRGIDTQYF
13,many,TRBV5-6,NA,TRBJ2-7,TGTGCCAGCAGCCGCAGGGGCACCTACGAGCAGTACTTC,CASSRRGTYEQYF
13,many,TRBV29-1,NA,TRBJ1-2,TGCAGCGCCCGTGTCCCAACTTCGTATGGCTACACCTTC,CSARVPTSYGYTF
17,few,TRBV20-1,NA,TRBJ2-3,TGCAGTGCTAGAGATTTCGGGCTTGGGGGGACTACAGATACGCAGTATTTT,CSARDFGLGGTTDTQYF
16,NA,TRBV6-2/TRBV6-3,NA,TRBJ2-3,TGTGCCAGCAGTTACTCGAGGGCTAGCTCCACAGATACGCAGTATTTT,CASSYSRASSTDTQYF
15,many,TRBV6-5,TRBD1,TRBJ2-1,TGTGCCAGCAGTTACTTCGGGACAGGGGAGGATGAGCAGTTCTTC,CASSYFGTGEDEQFF
13,many,TRBV6-2/TRBV6-3,NA,TRBJ2-7,TGTGCCAGCAGTTCCGGGACATATCGCTTCCAGTACTTC,CASSSGTYRFQYF
16,few,TRBV20-1,TRBD2,TRBJ2-3,TGCAGTGCCTGGACTAGCGGGAGTCGGGGCGCAGATACGCAGTATTTT,CSAWTSGSRGADTQYF
16,NA,TRBV7-9,TRBD2,TRBJ2-1,TGTGCCAGCAGCTTAGTAGGTAGCGGGAGCTTCAATGAGCAGTTCTTC,CASSLVGSGSFNEQFF
15,NA,TRBV6-5,NA,TRBJ2-2,TGTGCCAGCAGAGATCGGGACACATCCACCGGGGAGCTGTTTTTT,CASRDRDTSTGELFF
14,many,TRBV4-1,NA,TRBJ1-5,TGCGCCAGCAGCCAAGAACATAAGGATCAGCCCCAGCATTTT,CASSQEHKDQPQHF
16,many,TRBV9,TRBD1,TRBJ2-2,TGTGCCAGCAGCGGGGGACAGGGGGATAACACCGGGGAGCTGTTTTTT,CASSGGQGDNTGELFF
16,few,TRBV4-3,NA,TRBJ1-4,TGCGCCAGCAGCCAAGACAGGGGCCCCTCAACTGAAAAACTGTTTTTT,CASSQDRGPSTEKLFF
15,many,TRBV7-9,TRBD1,TRBJ2-1,TGTGCCAGCAGCTTAGCCCAGGGGGCCGGGAATGAGCAGTTCTTC,CASSLAQGAGNEQFF
15,NA,TRBV4-1,NA,TRBJ2-7,TGCGCCAGCAGCCAAACTCCCGGTTCTACCTACGAGCAGTACTTC,CASSQTPGSTYEQYF
12,few,TRBV15,NA,TRBJ1-4,TGTGCCACCAGCGCCGAACCCGGACCCGTCCTTTTT,CATSAEPGPVLF
14,NA,TRBV12-5,NA,TRBJ2-4,TGTGCTAGTGGTTTGACAGGGCTTACGGACATTCAGTACTTC,CASGLTGLTDIQYF
17,NA,TRBV12-5,TRBD2,TRBJ2-2,TGTGCTAGCCGACTGGGTATCGGGACTACCTTGGGCGGGGAGCTGTTTTTT,CASRLGIGTTLGGELFF
14,few,TRBV5-4,TRBD1,TRBJ2-7,TGTGCCAGCAGCTTGCGCGGACAGGATTACGAGCAGTACTTC,CASSLRGQDYEQYF
15,few,TRBV24-1,TRBD2,TRBJ2-1,TGTGCCACCAGTGGCGGGACTAGCGGGGGCGCACGACAGTTCTTC,CATSGGTSGGARQFF
16,few,TRBV9,NA,TRBJ1-2,TGTGCCAGCAGCTCCCAGCCCCGGGCCGAAGGGGCTGGCTACACCTTC,CASSSQPRAEGAGYTF
15,NA,TRBV4-1,TRBD1,TRBJ2-3,TGCGCCAGCAGCCAATCCAGGGGGTTATCAGATACGCAGTATTTT,CASSQSRGLSDTQYF
16,many,TRBV7-9,NA,TRBJ2-3,TGTGCCAGCAGCCCGAAGGGAGCGGTTCTGTTACATACGCAGTATTTT,CASSPKGAVLLHTQYF
15,few,TRBV10-3,NA,TRBJ2-3,TGTGCCACCGGCGGGACACGCGCCGGGTTCGATACGCAGTATTTT,CATGGTRAGFDTQYF
18,NA,TRBV11-2,TRBD2,TRBJ2-7,TGTGCCAGCAGCCCAGGACATGGGACTAGCGGGAGCACCTACGAGCAGTACTTC,CASSPGHGTSGSTYEQYF
10,NA,TRBV5-3,NA,TRBJ2-5,TGTGCCAGCAGCCCTCCGTCCCAGTACTTC,CASSPPSQYF